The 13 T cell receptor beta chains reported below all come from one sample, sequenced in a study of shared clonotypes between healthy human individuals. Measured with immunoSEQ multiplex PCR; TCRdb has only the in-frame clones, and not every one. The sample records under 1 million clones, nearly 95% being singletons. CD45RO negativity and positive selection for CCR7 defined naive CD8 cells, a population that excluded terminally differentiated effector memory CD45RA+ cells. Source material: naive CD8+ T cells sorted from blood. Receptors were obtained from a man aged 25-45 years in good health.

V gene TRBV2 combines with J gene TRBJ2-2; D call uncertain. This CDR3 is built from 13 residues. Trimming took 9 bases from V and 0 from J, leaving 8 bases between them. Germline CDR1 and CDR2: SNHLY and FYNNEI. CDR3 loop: CARRPTNTGELFF. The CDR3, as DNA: TGTGCCAGACGACCCACGAACACCGGGGAGCTGTTTTTT.

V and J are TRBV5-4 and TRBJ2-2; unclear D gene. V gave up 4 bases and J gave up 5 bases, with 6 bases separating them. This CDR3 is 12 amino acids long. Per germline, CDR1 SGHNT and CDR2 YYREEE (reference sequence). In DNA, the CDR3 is TGTGCCAGCAGCGAAGAAACCGGGGAGCTGTTTTTT. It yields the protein CASSEETGELFF.

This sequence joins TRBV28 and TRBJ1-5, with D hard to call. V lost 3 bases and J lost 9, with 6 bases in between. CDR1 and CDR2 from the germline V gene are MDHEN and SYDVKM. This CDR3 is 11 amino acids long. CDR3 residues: CASSFAGPQHF. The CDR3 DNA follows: TGTGCCAGCAGTTTTGCGGGGCCCCAGCATTTT.

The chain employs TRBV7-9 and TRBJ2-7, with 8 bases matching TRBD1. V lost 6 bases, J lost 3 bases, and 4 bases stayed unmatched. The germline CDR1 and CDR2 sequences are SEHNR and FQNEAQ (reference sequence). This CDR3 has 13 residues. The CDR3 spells CASRAGGNYEQYF. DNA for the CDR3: TGTGCCAGCAGGGCAGGGGGCAACTACGAGCAGTACTTC.

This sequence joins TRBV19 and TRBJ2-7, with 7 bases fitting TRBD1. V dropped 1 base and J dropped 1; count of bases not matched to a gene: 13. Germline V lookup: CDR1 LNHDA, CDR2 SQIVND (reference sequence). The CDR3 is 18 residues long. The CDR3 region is CASSIVGSTGQQSYEQYF. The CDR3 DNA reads TGTGCCAGTAGTATAGTCGGGTCGACAGGGCAACAATCCTACGAGCAGTACTTC.

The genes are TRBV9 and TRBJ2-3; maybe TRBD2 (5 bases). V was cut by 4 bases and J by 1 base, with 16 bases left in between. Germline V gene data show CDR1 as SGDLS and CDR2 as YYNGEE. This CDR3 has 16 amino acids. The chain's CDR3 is CASSPRTGSGTDTQYF. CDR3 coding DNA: TGTGCCAGCAGCCCTAGGACGGGATCGGGCACAGATACGCAGTATTTT.

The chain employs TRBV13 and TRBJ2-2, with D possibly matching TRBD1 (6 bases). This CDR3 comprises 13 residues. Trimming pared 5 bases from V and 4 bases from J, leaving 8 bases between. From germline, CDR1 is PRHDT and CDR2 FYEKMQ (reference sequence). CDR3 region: CASSGRGTGELFF. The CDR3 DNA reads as TGTGCCAGCAGCGGCAGGGGCACCGGGGAGCTGTTTTTT.

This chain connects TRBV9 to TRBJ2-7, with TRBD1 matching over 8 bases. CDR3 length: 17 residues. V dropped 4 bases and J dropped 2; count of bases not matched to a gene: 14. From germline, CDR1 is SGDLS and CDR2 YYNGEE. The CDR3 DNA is TGTGCCAGCAGCCCACACCCGGGACAGGTGGCCACCTACGAGCAGTACTTC. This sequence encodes CASSPHPGQVATYEQYF.

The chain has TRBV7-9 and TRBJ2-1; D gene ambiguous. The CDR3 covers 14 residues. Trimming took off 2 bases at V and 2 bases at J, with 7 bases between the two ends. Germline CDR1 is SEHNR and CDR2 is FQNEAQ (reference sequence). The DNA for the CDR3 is TGTGCCAGCAGCTTATACATCGCCTACAATGAGCAGTTCTTC. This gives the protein CASSLYIAYNEQFF.

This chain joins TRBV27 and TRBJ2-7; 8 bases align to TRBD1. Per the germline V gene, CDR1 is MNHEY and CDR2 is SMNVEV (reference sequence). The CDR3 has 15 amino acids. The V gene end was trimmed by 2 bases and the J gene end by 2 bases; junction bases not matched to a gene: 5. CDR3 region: CASSLLGQVAYEQYF. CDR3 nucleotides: TGTGCCAGCAGTTTACTGGGACAGGTGGCCTACGAGCAGTACTTC.

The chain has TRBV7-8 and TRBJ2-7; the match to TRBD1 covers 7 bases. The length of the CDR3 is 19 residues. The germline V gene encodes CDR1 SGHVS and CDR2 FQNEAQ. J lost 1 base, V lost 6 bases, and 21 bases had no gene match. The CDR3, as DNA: TGTGCCAGCAGACTAAATCCGGGACAGACCACCATAAATTCCTACGAGCAGTACTTC. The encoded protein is CASRLNPGQTTINSYEQYF.

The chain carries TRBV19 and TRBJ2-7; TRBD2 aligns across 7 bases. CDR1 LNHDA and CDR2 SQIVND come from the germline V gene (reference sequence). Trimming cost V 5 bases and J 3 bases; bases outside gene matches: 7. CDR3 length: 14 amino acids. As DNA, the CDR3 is TGTGCCAGTAGTGAACTACCGGGAGGCTACGAGCAGTACTTC. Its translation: CASSELPGGYEQYF.

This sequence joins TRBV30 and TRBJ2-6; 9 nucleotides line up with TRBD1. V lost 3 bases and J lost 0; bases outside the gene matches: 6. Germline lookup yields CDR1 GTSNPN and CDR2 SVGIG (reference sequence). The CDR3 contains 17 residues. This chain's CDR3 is CAWRRQGGSSGANVLTF. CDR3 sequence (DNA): TGTGCCTGGAGACGACAGGGGGGCAGCTCTGGGGCCAACGTCCTGACTTTC.